This is a list of T cell receptor beta chains from one sample in a study of T cells in Graves' hyperthyroidism and ophthalmopathy. Each CDR3 protein gets one entry after TCRdb re-called the multiplex PCR reads with MiXCR. The data hold over 700,000 distinct CDR3 sequences, with roughly a third observed a single time. Sequencing was carried out using blood. Receptors were obtained from a woman aged 35 to 49 with Graves' hyperthyroidism. CDR3s include the opening cysteine and the closing phenylalanine or tryptophan. The order of the fields is V gene, D gene, clone size, J gene, CDR3 DNA, CDR3 protein. A D gene is named only where the DNA matches it firmly. Where a row states a size, it is once, few, many or the class of an expanded clone; other rows omit it.

TRBV14	-	many	TRBJ1-3	TGTGCCAGCAGCCAAGGGATCTCTGGAAACACCATATATTTT	CASSQGISGNTIYF
TRBV7-2	TRBD1	few	TRBJ2-2	TGTGCCAGCAGCTACCGGGGACAGGGGCCTAACACCGGGGAGCTGTTTTTT	CASSYRGQGPNTGELFF
TRBV7-9	-	-	TRBJ1-2	TGTGCCAGCAGTGAATGGGTACAGCACACCGGCTACACCTTC	CASSEWVQHTGYTF
TRBV27	TRBD1	-	TRBJ1-1	TGTGCCAGCAGTAACAGGGGGTCGGACACTGAAGCTTTCTTT	CASSNRGSDTEAFF
TRBV7-2	TRBD1	-	TRBJ2-2	TGTGCCAGCAGCTTTGACAGGGGATCGGCCGGGGAGCTGTTTTTT	CASSFDRGSAGELFF
TRBV15	TRBD1	many	TRBJ1-1	TGTGCCACCAGCAGGGGGACAGAGAACACTGAAGCTTTCTTT	CATSRGTENTEAFF
TRBV7-2	-	many	TRBJ2-7	TGTGCCAGCAGCTCTCAGAGAGACGGTTACGAGCAGTACTTC	CASSSQRDGYEQYF
TRBV14	-	many	TRBJ1-2	TGTGCCAGCAGCCCCACCCGTGGACCACGAAACACCTTC	CASSPTRGPRNTF
TRBV9	TRBD1	-	TRBJ1-1	TGTGCCAGCAGCGTAGGACGCCCCAGGGGGCCGAACACTGAAGCTTTCTTT	CASSVGRPRGPNTEAFF
TRBV24-1	-	few	TRBJ1-2	TGTGCCACCAGCCCAGGGGACTATGGCTACACCTTC	CATSPGDYGYTF
TRBV9	-	-	TRBJ2-5	TGTGCCAGCTCACCGAATGGACAGTGGTGGGCGGAAGAAGAGACCCAGTACTTC	CASSPNGQWWAEEETQYF
TRBV7-9	-	many	TRBJ1-2	TGTGCCAGCAGCTTGGGTACTGGTTGGGGCTACACCTTC	CASSLGTGWGYTF
TRBV7-2	-	-	TRBJ1-6	TGTGCCAGCAGTTCCCTGTATAGTTTCCAGGGAGTTTCACCCCTCCACTTT	CASSSLYSFQGVSPLHF
TRBV7-9	-	few	TRBJ2-3	TGTGCCAGCAGGGACGGGGATACGCAGTATTTT	CASRDGDTQYF
TRBV10-3	TRBD1	-	TRBJ2-2	TGTGCCATCAGTGAGTCTTTAAGACAGGGGGCCGGCACCGGGGAGCTGTTTTTT	CAISESLRQGAGTGELFF
TRBV6-2/TRBV6-3	-	-	TRBJ1-2	TGTGCCAGCAGTTACCGTGCAGGAAACTATGGCTACACCTTC	CASSYRAGNYGYTF
TRBV19	TRBD1	many	TRBJ1-1	TGTGCCAGTAGTATTCTCCCCGGACAGGGTAACACTGAAGCTTTCTTT	CASSILPGQGNTEAFF
TRBV12-3/TRBV12-4	TRBD2	-	TRBJ2-7	TGTGCCAGCAGTCGTCCCGGGGGGGGCCGATACGAGCAGTACTTC	CASSRPGGGRYEQYF
TRBV20-1	TRBD2	-	TRBJ2-7	TGCAGTGCTAGAGATCGCCTAGGGACTAGCGGGAGCTCCTACGAGCAGTACTTC	CSARDRLGTSGSSYEQYF
TRBV7-2	-	few	TRBJ1-6	TGTGCCAGCAGCCAGGGCCCCTCAAGATCACCCCTCCACTTT	CASSQGPSRSPLHF
TRBV4-1	-	-	TRBJ2-2	TGCGCCAGCAGCCCCTTCGGACAGCGGCCTACCCGGGAGCTGTTTTTT	CASSPFGQRPTRELFF
TRBV7-8	TRBD1	many	TRBJ2-7	TGTGCCAGCAGCTTAGCCTGGACAGGGGGCTCCTACGAGCAGTACTTC	CASSLAWTGGSYEQYF
TRBV20-1	TRBD1	-	TRBJ1-1	TGCAGTGCTAGTCCGGGACAGCTGAACACTGAAGCTTTCTTT	CSASPGQLNTEAFF
TRBV4-3	TRBD2	few	TRBJ2-5	TGCGCCAGCAGCCGAGAGGGACTAGCGGAAGAGACCCAGTACTTC	CASSREGLAEETQYF
TRBV29-1	TRBD1	-	TRBJ2-7	TGCAGCGTTGAAGAGGGGCAGGGGGCTGGCGACGAGCAGTACTTC	CSVEEGQGAGDEQYF
TRBV28	-	many	TRBJ1-2	TGTGCCAGCAGCCTCCCTGGGATATACTATGGCTACACCTTC	CASSLPGIYYGYTF
TRBV10-3	-	once	TRBJ2-6	TGTGCCAGCTCTCCGTCCTCTGGGGCCAACGTCCCGACTTTC	CASSPSSGANVPTF
TRBV20-1	TRBD2	-	TRBJ2-7	TGCAGTGCTATTCCCGGGACTAGCGGGGCCGACGAGCAGTACTTC	CSAIPGTSGADEQYF
TRBV19	-	many	TRBJ1-1	TGTGCCAGTAGTATGACCGCGAGCACTGAAGCTTTCTTT	CASSMTASTEAFF
TRBV15	-	many	TRBJ1-5	TGTGCCACCAGCAGAGGTGGAACGGGATCGGGACATTTT	CATSRGGTGSGHF
TRBV5-1	TRBD1	few	TRBJ1-4	TGCGCCAGCAGCGGGGACAGGAGTAATGAAAAACTGTTTTTT	CASSGDRSNEKLFF
TRBV6-5	-	-	TRBJ2-6	TGTGCCAGCAACCAGGGGAGGGCTGGGGCCAACGTCCTGACTTTC	CASNQGRAGANVLTF
TRBV7-2	TRBD1	few	TRBJ1-2	TGTGCCAGCTCACCACCCGGACAGGGAGTGCGGTATGGCTACACCTTC	CASSPPGQGVRYGYTF
TRBV6-5	TRBD1	few	TRBJ1-2	TGTGCCAGCAGCGACAGGGAAACAAGTGGCTACACCTTC	CASSDRETSGYTF
TRBV7-3	TRBD2	-	TRBJ2-2	TGTGCCAGCAGCAAGGGACTAACGAACACCGGGGAGCTGTTTTTT	CASSKGLTNTGELFF
TRBV5-1	-	-	TRBJ2-7	TGTGCCAGCAGCCGAGCCGAAGACACCAGATCCTCTTACTTC	CASSRAEDTRSSYF
TRBV7-2	-	-	TRBJ1-4	TGTGCCAGCAGCGGGGGGGCGCCGGACTTT	CASSGGAPDF
TRBV7-6	-	many	TRBJ2-2	TGTGCCAGCAGCCAGCTGCAGGGGAGGAACACCGGGGAGCTGTTTTTT	CASSQLQGRNTGELFF
TRBV7-2	-	-	TRBJ1-4	TGTGTCAGCAGCTTAGTGGCAGGCGGCAATGAAAAACTGTTTTTT	CVSSLVAGGNEKLFF
TRBV7-4	-	-	TRBJ2-1	TGTGCCAGCAGCTTTGGCCGAGGACATGAGCAGTTCTTC	CASSFGRGHEQFF
TRBV6-5	-	many	TRBJ1-2	TGTGCCAGCAGGGCCGGGGAGATGACAGCCAACTATGGCTACACCTTC	CASRAGEMTANYGYTF
TRBV20-1	-	many	TRBJ1-2	TGCAGTGCTCACGAGAAGGGTGCAGATTATGGCTACACCTTC	CSAHEKGADYGYTF